What follows are 18 T cell receptor beta chains derived from one specimen sequenced in a study of monozygotic twins with inflammatory bowel disease. TCRdb reprocessed the 5' RACE reads, with one entry per CDR3 protein and no DNA. Here the sample table reports about 150,000 distinct CDR3 sequences. The sequencing input was blood. The receptors were gathered from a human donor with ulcerative colitis or Crohn's disease, or a healthy co-twin of an affected twin (not recorded which).

The gene calls are TRBV7-2 and TRBJ1-4; the D gene TCRdb calls, TRBD1, cannot be checked with no DNA. This CDR3 contains 15 residues. Germline lookup yields CDR1 SGHTA and CDR2 FQGNSA. CDR3: CASSLSGQRWEKLFF.

This chain links TRBV5-5 with TRBJ1-5. The CDR3 contains 15 residues. The germline gives CDR1 SGHKS, CDR2 YYEKEE (reference sequence). The CDR3 sequence is CASSPTWGPNQPQHF.

This rearrangement joins TRBV5-1 to TRBJ1-2; there is no DNA to check the TCRdb D call of TRBD1. The CDR3 runs to 15 residues. Per germline, CDR1 SGHRS and CDR2 YFSETQ. The CDR3 sequence: CASRKTGANNYGYTF.

The chain has TRBV4-3 and TRBJ2-7; TCRdb's D call, TRBD2, is unchecked because there is no DNA. The CDR3 loop spans 15 amino acids. The germline gives CDR1 LGHNA, CDR2 YSLEER. CDR3 sequence reads: CASSQGTSIYYEQYF.

This sequence joins TRBV20-1 and TRBJ1-5. Germline CDR1 DFQATT, CDR2 SNEGSKA (reference sequence). The CDR3 consists of 12 residues. The chain's CDR3 is CSALSPNQPQHF.

This sequence joins TRBV24-1 and TRBJ2-3; TCRdb selects TRBD2, and the lack of DNA leaves this call unchecked. Germline CDR1 and CDR2: KGHDR and SFDVKD. The CDR3 has 15 amino acids. CDR3 loop: CATSGQSGTTDTQYF.

The rearrangement links TRBV6-1 to TRBJ1-1; TCRdb selects TRBD1, and the lack of DNA leaves this call unchecked. The CDR3 length is 15 residues. CDR1 MNHNS and CDR2 SASEGT come from the germline V gene. CDR3: CASSIGTAPNTEAFF.

This chain links TRBV6-5 with TRBJ1-1; TCRdb's assignment of TRBD1 cannot be checked, as there is no DNA. Per germline, CDR1 MNHEY and CDR2 SVGAGI. This CDR3 has 12 amino acids. The CDR3 loop reads CASTGTGAKAFF.

The chain links TRBV29-1 to TRBJ2-7; the TCRdb call, TRBD2, lacks DNA for checking. Germline V gene sequence: CDR1 SQVTM, CDR2 ANQGSEA. The CDR3 has 15 residues. CDR3: CSVEKREGPPYEQYF.

V and J are TRBV7-9 and TRBJ1-5; without DNA, the TCRdb call of TRBD1 cannot be checked. The CDR3 covers 13 residues. Germline CDR1 reads SEHNR; CDR2 reads FQNEAQ (reference sequence). The CDR3 is CASSLKGTAEWHF.

The chain uses TRBV3-1 and TRBJ2-1; TCRdb reports TRBD2, a call that lacks DNA to check it against. Germline assignment: CDR1 LGHDT and CDR2 YNNKEL (reference sequence). CDR3 size: 16 residues. The CDR3 region is CASVSAGGPSYNEQFF.

The rearrangement joins TRBV18 to TRBJ2-3. Per germline, CDR1 KGHSH and CDR2 LQKENI. The CDR3 has 12 amino acids. Here the CDR3 reads CASSLGTDAQYF.

The chain uses TRBV5-1 and TRBJ2-5; TCRdb's assignment of TRBD1 cannot be checked, as there is no DNA. Germline CDR1 is SGHRS and CDR2 is YFSETQ. The CDR3 is 15 amino acids. The CDR3 loop reads CASTLGTGAQETQYF.

The rearrangement joins TRBV4-2 to TRBJ2-5; TCRdb reports TRBD2, a call that lacks DNA to check it against. The CDR3 is 16 amino acids. Germline V CDR1 and CDR2: LGHNA, YNFKEQ. CDR3: CASSQEIGAEGAAQYF.

This chain uses TRBV20-1 with TRBJ2-1; TCRdb's assignment of TRBD2 cannot be checked, as there is no DNA. Germline V CDR1 and CDR2: DFQATT, SNEGSKA (reference sequence). The CDR3 contains 15 residues. The CDR3 spells CSADGAGGKGNEQFF.

J is TRBJ1-5 and V is TRBV7-9; TCRdb outputs TRBD1, but without DNA this stays unchecked. The CDR3 is 14 amino acids. Germline V gene data show CDR1 as SEHNR and CDR2 as FQNEAQ (reference sequence). The chain's CDR3 is CASSQMGGDQPQHF. Full variable domain (rest looked up from reference TRBV7-9 and TRBJ1-5): DTGVSQNPRHKITKRGQNVTFRCDPISEHNRLYWYRQTLGQGPEFLTYFQNEAQLEKSRLLSDRFSAERPKGSFSTLEIQRTEQGDSAMYLCASSQMGGDQPQHFGDGTRLSIL.

The gene calls are TRBV24-1 and TRBJ1-1; the TCRdb D gene call, TRBD1, has no DNA to confirm it. Germline V gives CDR1 KGHDR, CDR2 SFDVKD. This CDR3 contains 16 residues. CDR3 amino acids: CATSDHRSGYSTEAFF.

V usage is TRBV14 and J usage is TRBJ2-1. The CDR3 spans 15 residues. Germline values: CDR1 SGHDN, CDR2 FVKESK. The chain's CDR3 is CASSQDRGTRSEQFF.